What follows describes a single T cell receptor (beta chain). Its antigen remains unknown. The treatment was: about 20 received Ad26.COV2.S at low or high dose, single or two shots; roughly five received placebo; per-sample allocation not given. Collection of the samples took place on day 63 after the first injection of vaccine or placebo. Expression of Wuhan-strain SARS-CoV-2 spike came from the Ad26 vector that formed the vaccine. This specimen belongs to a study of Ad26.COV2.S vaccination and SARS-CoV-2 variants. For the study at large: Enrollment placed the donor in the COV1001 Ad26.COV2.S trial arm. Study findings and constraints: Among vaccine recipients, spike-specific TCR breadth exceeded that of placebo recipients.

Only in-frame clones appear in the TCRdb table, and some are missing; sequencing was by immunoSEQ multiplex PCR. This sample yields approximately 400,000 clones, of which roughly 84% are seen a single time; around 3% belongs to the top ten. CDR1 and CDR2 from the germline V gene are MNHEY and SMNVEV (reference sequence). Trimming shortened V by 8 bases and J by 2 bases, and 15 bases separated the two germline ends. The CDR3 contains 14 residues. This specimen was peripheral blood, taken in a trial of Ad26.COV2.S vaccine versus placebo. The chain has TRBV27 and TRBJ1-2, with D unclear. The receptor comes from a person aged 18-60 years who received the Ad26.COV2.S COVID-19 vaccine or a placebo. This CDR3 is CASRDERGNYGYTF. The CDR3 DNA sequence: TGTGCCAGCCGTGACGAGCGCGGAAACTATGGCTACACCTTC.